This T cell receptor beta chain was captured in a study of blood T cell repertoires in COVID-19. Study-level information: COVID-19 samples, acute and convalescent, were from the United States, Italy and Spain.

The CDR3 is 13 residues long. CDR1 and CDR2 from the germline V gene are SGDLS and YYNGEE. With 3 bases removed from V and 9 bases from J, the gap between germline ends came to 13 bases. Only in-frame clones appear in the TCRdb table, and some are missing; sequencing was by immunoSEQ multiplex PCR. The table shows about 400,000 clones, with 86% occurring only once. The sequence derives from a young woman with active or convalescent COVID-19. Sequenced: peripheral blood. The chain carries TRBV9 and TRBJ1-5, with D perhaps matching TRBD1 (5 bases). In DNA form, the CDR3 reads TGTGCCAGCAGCGGGGGGGAGCTCGGGCCCCAGCATTTT. Its translation: CASSGGELGPQHF.